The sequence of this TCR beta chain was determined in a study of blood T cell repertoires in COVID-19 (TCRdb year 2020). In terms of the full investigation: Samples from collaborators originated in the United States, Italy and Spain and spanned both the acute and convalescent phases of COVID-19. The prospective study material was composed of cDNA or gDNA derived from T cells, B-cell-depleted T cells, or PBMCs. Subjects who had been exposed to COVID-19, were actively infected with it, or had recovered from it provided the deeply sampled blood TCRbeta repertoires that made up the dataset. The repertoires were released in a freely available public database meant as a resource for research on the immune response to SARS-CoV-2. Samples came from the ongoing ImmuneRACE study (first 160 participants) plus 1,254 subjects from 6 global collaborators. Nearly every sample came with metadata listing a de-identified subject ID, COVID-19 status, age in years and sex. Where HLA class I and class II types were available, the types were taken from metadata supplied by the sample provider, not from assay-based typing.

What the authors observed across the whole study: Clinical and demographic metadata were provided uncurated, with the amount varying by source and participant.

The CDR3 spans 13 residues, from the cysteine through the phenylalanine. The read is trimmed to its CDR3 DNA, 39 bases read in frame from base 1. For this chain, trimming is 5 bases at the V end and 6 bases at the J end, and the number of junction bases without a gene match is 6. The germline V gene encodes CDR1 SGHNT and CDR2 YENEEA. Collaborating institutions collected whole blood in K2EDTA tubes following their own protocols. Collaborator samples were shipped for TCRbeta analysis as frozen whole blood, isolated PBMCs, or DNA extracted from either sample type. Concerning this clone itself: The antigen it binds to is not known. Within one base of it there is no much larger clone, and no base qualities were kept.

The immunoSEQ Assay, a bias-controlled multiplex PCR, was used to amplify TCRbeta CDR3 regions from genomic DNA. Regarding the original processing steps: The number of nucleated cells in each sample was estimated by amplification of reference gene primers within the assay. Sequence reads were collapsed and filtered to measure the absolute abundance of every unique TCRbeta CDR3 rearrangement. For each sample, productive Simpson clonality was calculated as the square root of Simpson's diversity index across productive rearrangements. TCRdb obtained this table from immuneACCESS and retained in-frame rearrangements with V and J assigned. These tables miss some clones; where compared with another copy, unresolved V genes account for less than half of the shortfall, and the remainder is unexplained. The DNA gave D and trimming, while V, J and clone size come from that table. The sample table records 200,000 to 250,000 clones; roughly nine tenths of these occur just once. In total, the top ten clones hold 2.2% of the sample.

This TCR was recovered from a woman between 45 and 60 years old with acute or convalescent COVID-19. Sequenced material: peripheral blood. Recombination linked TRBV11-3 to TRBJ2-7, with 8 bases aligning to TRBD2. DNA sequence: TGTGCCAGCAGCACCCGGACTAGCCGCGAGCAGTACTTC. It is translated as CASSTRTSREQYF.